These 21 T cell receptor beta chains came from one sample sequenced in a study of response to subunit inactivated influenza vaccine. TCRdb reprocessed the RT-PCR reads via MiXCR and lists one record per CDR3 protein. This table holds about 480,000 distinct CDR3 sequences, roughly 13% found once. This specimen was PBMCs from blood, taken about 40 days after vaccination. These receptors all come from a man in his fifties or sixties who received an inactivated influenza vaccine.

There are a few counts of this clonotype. DNA of the CDR3: TGCAGTGCTAGTTCCATGGTAAAGGGTGAGACCCAGTACTTC. The encoded protein is CSASSMVKGETQYF. V gene TRBV20-1 combines with J gene TRBJ2-5; no clear D gene. Germline CDR1 and CDR2: DFQATT and SNEGSKA (reference sequence). The CDR3 is 14 amino acids. V lost 3 bases and J 5 bases, leaving 16 bases between the germline ends.

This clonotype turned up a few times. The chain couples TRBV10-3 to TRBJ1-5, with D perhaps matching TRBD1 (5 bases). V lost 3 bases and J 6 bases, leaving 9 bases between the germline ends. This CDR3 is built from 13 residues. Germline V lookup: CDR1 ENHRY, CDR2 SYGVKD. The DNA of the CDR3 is TGTGCCATCAGTGAAGGGGACCGTCAGCCCCAGCATTTT. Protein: CAISEGDRQPQHF.

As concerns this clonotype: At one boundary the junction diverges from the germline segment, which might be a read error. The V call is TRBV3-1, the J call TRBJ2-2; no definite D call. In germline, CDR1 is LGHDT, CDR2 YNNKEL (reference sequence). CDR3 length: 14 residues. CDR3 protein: CASNQIRNTGELFF. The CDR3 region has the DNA TGTGCCAGCAACCAAATACGGAACACCGGGGAGCTGTTTTTT. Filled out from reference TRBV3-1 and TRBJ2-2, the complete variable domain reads DTAVSQTPKYLVTQMGNDKSIKCEQNLGHDTMYWYKQDSKKFLKIMFSYNNKELIINETVPNRFSPKSPDKAHLNLHINSLELGDSAVYFCASNQIRNTGELFFGEGSRLTVL.

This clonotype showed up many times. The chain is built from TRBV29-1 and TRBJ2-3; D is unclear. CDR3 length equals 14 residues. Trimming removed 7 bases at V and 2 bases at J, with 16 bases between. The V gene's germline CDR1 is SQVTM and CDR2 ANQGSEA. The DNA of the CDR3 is TGCAGCGCCACATTAGGATACCACACAGATACGCAGTATTTT. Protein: CSATLGYHTDTQYF.

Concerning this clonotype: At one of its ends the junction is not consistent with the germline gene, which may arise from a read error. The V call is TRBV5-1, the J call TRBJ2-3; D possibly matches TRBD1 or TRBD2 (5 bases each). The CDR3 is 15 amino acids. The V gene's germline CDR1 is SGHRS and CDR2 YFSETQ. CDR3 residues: CASTEGVSSTDTQYF. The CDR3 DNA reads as TGCGCCAGCACAGAAGGGGTCTCTAGCACAGATACGCAGTATTTC. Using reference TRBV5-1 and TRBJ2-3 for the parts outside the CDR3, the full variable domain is KAGVTQTPRYLIKTRGQQVTLSCSPISGHRSVSWYQQTPGQGLQFLFEYFSETQRNKGNFPGRFSGRQFSNSRSEMNVSTLELGDSALYLCASTEGVSSTDTQYFGPGTRLTVL.

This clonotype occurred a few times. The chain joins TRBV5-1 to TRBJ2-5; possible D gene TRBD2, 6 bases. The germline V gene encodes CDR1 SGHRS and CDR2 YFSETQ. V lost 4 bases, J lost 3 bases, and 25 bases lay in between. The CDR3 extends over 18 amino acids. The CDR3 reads CASSPGVGRGRKEETQYF. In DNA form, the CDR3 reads TGCGCCAGCAGCCCCGGCGTCGGGAGAGGACGGAAAGAAGAGACCCAGTACTTC.

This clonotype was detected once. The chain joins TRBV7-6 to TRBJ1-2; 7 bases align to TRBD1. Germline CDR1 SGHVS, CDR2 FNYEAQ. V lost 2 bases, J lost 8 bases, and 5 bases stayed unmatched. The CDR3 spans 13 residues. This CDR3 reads CASSLQGVDGYTF. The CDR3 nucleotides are TGTGCCAGCAGCTTACAGGGGGTGGACGGCTACACCTTC. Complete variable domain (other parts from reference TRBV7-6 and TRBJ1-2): GAGVSQSPRYKVTKRGQDVALRCDPISGHVSLYWYRQALGQGPEFLTYFNYEAQQDKSGLPNDRFSAERPEGSISTLTIQRTEQRDSAMYRCASSLQGVDGYTFGSGTRLTVV.

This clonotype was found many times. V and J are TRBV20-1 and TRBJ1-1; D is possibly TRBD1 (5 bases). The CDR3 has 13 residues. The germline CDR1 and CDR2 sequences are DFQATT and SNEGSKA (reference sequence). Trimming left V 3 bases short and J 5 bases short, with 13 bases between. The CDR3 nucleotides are TGCAGTGCTAGTGCCGGCAGGGAAACTGAAGCTTTCTTT. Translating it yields CSASAGRETEAFF.

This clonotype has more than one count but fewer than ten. CDR3 nucleotide sequence: TGTGCCAGCAGCTTAGACCCGGGACTAGCGGGAGGCTGGGGCAAAAACATTCAGTACTTC. Translating gives CASSLDPGLAGGWGKNIQYF. This chain joins TRBV7-8 and TRBJ2-4; 15 nucleotides match TRBD2. The J segment lost 3 bases and the V segment lost 1 base, leaving 10 bases of the junction unmatched. The CDR3 has 20 amino acids. In germline, CDR1 is SGHVS, CDR2 FQNEAQ.

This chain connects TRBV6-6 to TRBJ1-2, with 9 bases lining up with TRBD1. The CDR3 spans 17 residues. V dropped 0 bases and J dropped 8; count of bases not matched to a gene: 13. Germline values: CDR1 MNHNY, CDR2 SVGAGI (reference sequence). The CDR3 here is CASSYSLWTGVVEGYTF. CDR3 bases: TGTGCCAGCAGTTACTCACTCTGGACAGGGGTGGTGGAAGGCTACACCTTC.

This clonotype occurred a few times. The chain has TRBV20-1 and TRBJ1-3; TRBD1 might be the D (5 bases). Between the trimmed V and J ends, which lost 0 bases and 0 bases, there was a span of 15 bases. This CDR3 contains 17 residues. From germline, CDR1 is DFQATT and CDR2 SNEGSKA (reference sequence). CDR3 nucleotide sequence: TGCAGTGCTAGAGAAGAGGGACTGCTGTCCTCTGGAAACACCATATATTTT. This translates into CSAREEGLLSSGNTIYF.

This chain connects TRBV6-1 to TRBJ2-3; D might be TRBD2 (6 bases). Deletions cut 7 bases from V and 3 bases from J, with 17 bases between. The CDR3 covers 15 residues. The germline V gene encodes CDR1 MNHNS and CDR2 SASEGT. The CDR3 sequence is CASIAAGLGTDTQYF. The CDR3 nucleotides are TGTGCCAGCATCGCAGCGGGCTTGGGTACAGATACGCAGTATTTT.

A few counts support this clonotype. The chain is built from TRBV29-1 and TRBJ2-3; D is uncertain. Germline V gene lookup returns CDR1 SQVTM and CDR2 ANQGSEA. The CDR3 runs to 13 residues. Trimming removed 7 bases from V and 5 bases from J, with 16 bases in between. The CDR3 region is CSADQFLGDTQYF. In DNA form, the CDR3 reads TGCAGCGCTGACCAGTTTTTGGGAGATACGCAGTATTTT.

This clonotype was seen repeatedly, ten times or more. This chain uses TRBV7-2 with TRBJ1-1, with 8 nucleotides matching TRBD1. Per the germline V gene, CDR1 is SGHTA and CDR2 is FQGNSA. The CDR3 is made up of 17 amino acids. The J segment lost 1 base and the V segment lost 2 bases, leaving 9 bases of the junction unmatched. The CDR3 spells CASSLWVDRGPNTEAFF. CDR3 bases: TGTGCCAGCAGCTTATGGGTAGACAGGGGCCCGAACACTGAAGCTTTCTTT.

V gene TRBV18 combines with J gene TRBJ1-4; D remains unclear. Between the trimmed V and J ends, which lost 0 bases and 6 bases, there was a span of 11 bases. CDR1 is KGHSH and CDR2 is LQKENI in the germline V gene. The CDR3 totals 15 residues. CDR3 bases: TGTGCCAGCTCACCACCGAACAGTCAGCATGAAAAACTGTTTTTT. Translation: CASSPPNSQHEKLFF.

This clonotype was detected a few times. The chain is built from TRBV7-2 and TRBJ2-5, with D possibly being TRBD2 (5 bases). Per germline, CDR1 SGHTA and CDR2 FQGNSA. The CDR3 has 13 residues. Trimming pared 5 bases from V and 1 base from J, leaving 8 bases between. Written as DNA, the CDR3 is TGTGCCAGCAGCCCTAGCTTCCAAGAGACCCAGTACTTC. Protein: CASSPSFQETQYF.

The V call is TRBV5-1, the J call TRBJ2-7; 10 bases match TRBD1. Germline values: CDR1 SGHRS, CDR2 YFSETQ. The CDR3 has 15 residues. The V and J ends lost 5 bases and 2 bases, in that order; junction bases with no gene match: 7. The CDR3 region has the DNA TGCGCCAGCAGTGAATGGACAGGGGGAACCTACGAGCAGTACTTC. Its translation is CASSEWTGGTYEQYF.

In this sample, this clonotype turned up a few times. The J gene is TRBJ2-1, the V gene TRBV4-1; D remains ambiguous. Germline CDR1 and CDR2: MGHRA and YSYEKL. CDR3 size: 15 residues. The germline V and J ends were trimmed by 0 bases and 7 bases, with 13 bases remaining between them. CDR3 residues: CASSQDLLPSNEQFF. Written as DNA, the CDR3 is TGCGCCAGCAGCCAAGATCTCCTCCCTTCTAATGAGCAGTTCTTC.

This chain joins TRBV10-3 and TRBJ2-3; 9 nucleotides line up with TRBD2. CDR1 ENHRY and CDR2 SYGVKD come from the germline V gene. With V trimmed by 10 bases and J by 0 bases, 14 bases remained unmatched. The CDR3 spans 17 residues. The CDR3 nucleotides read TGTGCCACCACCGGACTAGCGACAGACCATAGCACAGATACGCAGTATTTT. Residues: CATTGLATDHSTDTQYF.

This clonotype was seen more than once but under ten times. Here the CDR3 reads CASSGGLAGDYEQYF. In DNA, the CDR3 is TGTGCCAGCAGCGGGGGACTAGCGGGGGACTACGAGCAGTACTTC. The V call is TRBV9, the J call TRBJ2-7; TRBD2 matches 14 bases. Per germline, CDR1 SGDLS and CDR2 YYNGEE. With V trimmed by 3 bases and J by 3 bases, 2 bases remained unmatched. This CDR3 has 15 amino acids.

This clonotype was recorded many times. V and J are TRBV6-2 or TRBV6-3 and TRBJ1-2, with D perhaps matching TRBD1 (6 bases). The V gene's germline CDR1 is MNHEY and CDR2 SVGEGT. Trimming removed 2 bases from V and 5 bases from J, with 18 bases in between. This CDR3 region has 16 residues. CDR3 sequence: CASSYIPRRGYYGYTF. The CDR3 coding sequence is TGTGCCAGCAGTTACATTCCACGGAGGGGGTATTATGGCTACACCTTC.